These 17 T cell receptor beta chains originate from one sample sequenced in a study of OX40 agonist ivuxolimab in advanced cancers. TCRdb's table, derived via immunoSEQ multiplex PCR, lists solely in-frame clones and lacks some. This sample has about 71,000 clones, with 91% found just once. The sample consisted of CD4+ or CD8+ T cells sorted from blood, taken in a trial of the OX40 agonist ivuxolimab. The receptor source for this set is an adult with an advanced solid tumor such as melanoma, head and neck, liver or kidney cancer.

This clone was detected a few times. CDR3 bases: TGTGCCAGCAGTCAACAAACAGGGGCTGAGCAGTTCTTC. Its protein product is CASSQQTGAEQFF. V usage is TRBV6-6 and J usage is TRBJ2-1, with TRBD1 matching over 7 bases. This CDR3 spans 13 amino acids. V lost 5 bases and J lost 9; bases outside the gene matches: 7. Germline V CDR1 and CDR2: MNHNY, SVGAGI (reference sequence).

The rearrangement joins TRBV4-2 to TRBJ1-6; maybe TRBD1 (6 bases). The V and J ends lost 0 bases and 9 bases respectively, with 12 bases between them. CDR3 length: 15 amino acids. Germline V lookup: CDR1 LGHNA, CDR2 YNFKEQ. CDR3: CASSQEGGAGSPLHF. The CDR3 DNA sequence: TGTGCCAGCAGCCAAGAAGGGGGGGCCGGTTCACCCCTCCACTTT.

V gene TRBV27 combines with J gene TRBJ1-1; 7 positions match TRBD1. With 6 bases clipped from V and 9 bases from J, the junction kept 4 bases outside the gene matches. The CDR3 is made up of 11 amino acids. The germline CDR1 and CDR2 sequences are MNHEY and SMNVEV (reference sequence). CDR3 DNA sequence: TGTGCCAGCAGCCAGGGGGGAAAAGCTTTCTTT. Translated: CASSQGGKAFF.

The chain carries TRBV28 and TRBJ2-2; 9 bases match TRBD1. Germline-derived CDR1 and CDR2 are MDHEN and SYDVKM. This CDR3 is 15 amino acids long. The junction had 4 bases not matched to a gene; V was cut back by 6 bases and J by 2 bases. The CDR3 region has the DNA TGTGCCAGCAGCTGGACAGGGGATAACACCGGGGAGCTGTTTTTT. Translated, it gives CASSWTGDNTGELFF.

This clone was observed a few times. V gene TRBV29-1 combines with J gene TRBJ2-7; possibly TRBD1 for D (6 bases). Per the germline V gene, CDR1 is SQVTM and CDR2 is ANQGSEA. Trimming shortened V by 5 bases and J by 2 bases, and 13 bases separated the two germline ends. The CDR3 has 13 residues. The CDR3 protein is CSVRDIEAYEQYF. CDR3 DNA: TGCAGCGTTAGGGACATTGAGGCCTACGAGCAGTACTTC.

The chain joins TRBV5-1 to TRBJ2-3, with D perhaps TRBD2 (6 bases). This CDR3 spans 17 amino acids. V lost 4 bases and J 2 bases, leaving 20 bases between the germline ends. Germline CDR1 is SGHRS and CDR2 is YFSETQ. CDR3 sequence: CASSPKIGGLITDTQYF. Written as DNA, the CDR3 is TGCGCCAGCAGCCCGAAGATCGGGGGACTTATCACAGATACGCAGTATTTT.

This chain connects TRBV7-2 to TRBJ1-2; 11 bases align to TRBD1. V gave up 5 bases and J gave up 5 bases; unmatched junction bases: 10. This CDR3 comprises 16 residues. Germline CDR1 is SGHTA and CDR2 is FQGNSA. The CDR3 sequence: CASSLVWTGGVYGYTF. The CDR3 coding sequence is TGTGCCAGCAGCCTTGTCTGGACAGGGGGCGTTTATGGCTACACCTTC.

The chain recombines TRBV28 with TRBJ2-1; D unclear. Trimming removed 1 base at V and 0 bases at J, with 7 bases between. The CDR3 contains 15 residues. Looked up from germline, CDR1 is MDHEN and CDR2 is SYDVKM. This chain's CDR3 is CASSLSRNSYNEQFF. CDR3 nucleotide sequence: TGTGCCAGCAGTTTATCTCGGAACTCCTACAATGAGCAGTTCTTC.

This chain joins TRBV7-2 and TRBJ1-1; D is unclear. The CDR3 is made up of 12 amino acids. Trimming took 8 bases from V and 0 from J, leaving 7 bases between them. Germline V lookup: CDR1 SGHTA, CDR2 FQGNSA. The CDR3 loop is CASSLMNTEAFF. The CDR3 DNA reads as TGTGCCAGCTCCCTGATGAACACTGAAGCTTTCTTT.

The chain combines TRBV7-9 with TRBJ2-1; 14 bases fit TRBD2. The CDR3 length is 16 residues. Germline CDR1 reads SEHNR; CDR2 reads FQNEAQ (reference sequence). Unmatched junction bases numbered 8, after V lost 4 bases and J lost 9 bases. CDR3 sequence: CASSSGTSGRGFEQFF. In DNA, the CDR3 is TGTGCCAGCAGCTCCGGGACTAGCGGGAGAGGGTTTGAGCAGTTCTTC.

The gene calls are TRBV4-3 and TRBJ1-5, with 7 bases matching TRBD1. Germline values: CDR1 LGHNA, CDR2 YSLEER. V lost 1 base, J lost 8 bases, and 14 bases stayed unmatched. The CDR3 contains 17 residues. CDR3 nucleotides: TGCGCCAGCAGCCAAGTAACATCGGGACAGCATGAAGAGCCCCAGCATTTT. Translation gives CASSQVTSGQHEEPQHF.

The V call is TRBV6-1, the J call TRBJ1-5; D is perhaps TRBD1 (5 bases). From germline, CDR1 is MNHNS and CDR2 SASEGT. This CDR3 spans 17 amino acids. V was pared by 0 bases and J by 11 bases, with 23 bases between. For the CDR3, the DNA is TGTGCCAGCAGTGAAGCCGGTTGGGCAGGGATGGGGGTGGCCCAGCATTTT. It specifies CASSEAGWAGMGVAQHF.

The chain recombines TRBV27 with TRBJ2-3; D gene uncertain. CDR3 size: 11 residues. Trimming left V 4 bases short and J 8 bases short, with 7 bases between. Germline CDR1 and CDR2: MNHEY and SMNVEV (reference sequence). The CDR3 here is CASSSGTTQYF. CDR3 in DNA: TGTGCCAGCAGTTCAGGAACTACGCAGTATTTT.

The chain couples TRBV19 to TRBJ2-7, with 9 bases fitting TRBD1. Germline loops: CDR1 LNHDA, CDR2 SQIVND (reference sequence). The CDR3 runs 14 residues. The V segment lost 7 bases and the J segment 6 bases; nucleotides outside the gene matches: 10. CDR3 in DNA: TGTGCCAGTACTCCCCGGGACAGGGTTAGCGAGCAGTACTTC. Protein: CASTPRDRVSEQYF.

This rearrangement joins TRBV18 to TRBJ1-4; unclear D gene. This CDR3 contains 12 residues. V was pared by 6 bases and J by 8 bases, with 10 bases between. Germline loops: CDR1 KGHSH, CDR2 LQKENI. CDR3 protein: CASSPSPEKLFF. DNA of the CDR3: TGTGCCAGCTCCCCATCGCCCGAAAAACTGTTTTTT.

A single count supports this clone. V is TRBV6-5 and J is TRBJ2-1, with 11 bases aligning to TRBD2. Germline CDR1 reads MNHEY; CDR2 reads SVGAGI. Losses at the gene ends were 2 bases for V and 8 bases for J; bases not matched to a gene: 8. The CDR3 contains 16 residues. The CDR3 coding sequence is TGTGCCAGCAGTTACCTTAGCGGGAGGGCCCTCTATGAGCAGTTCTTC. Translating gives CASSYLSGRALYEQFF.

This sequence joins TRBV6-5 and TRBJ2-5, with TRBD2 matching 8 bases. CDR1 is MNHEY and CDR2 is SVGAGI in the germline V gene. The CDR3 runs 14 residues. The V segment lost 4 bases and the J segment 12 bases; nucleotides outside the gene matches: 13. The DNA of the CDR3 is TGTGCCAGCAGTTTGACGGGCGGGAGGACCCCCGAGTACTTC. Encoded protein: CASSLTGGRTPEYF.